Presented here are 13 T cell receptor beta chains from one specimen sequenced in a study of shared clonotypes between healthy human individuals. The method was immunoSEQ multiplex PCR; TCRdb's version includes in-frame clones alone and lacks a portion of them. The sample has about 1 million clones, around 78% seen once. What was sequenced was memory CD4+ T cells from PBMCs. The sample's subset: CD45RA-negative fraction. These receptors were obtained from a man younger than 35 in good health. Some clones in this sample may be carry-over from other donors' samples.

The V call is TRBV6-4, the J call TRBJ1-2; 10 bases are a match to TRBD1. CDR1 and CDR2 (germline): MRHNA, SNTAGT. The CDR3 totals 16 residues. V lost 6 bases to trimming and J lost 4 bases; unmatched junction nucleotides: 11. CDR3 sequence: CASRGTGEGGTYGYTF. The CDR3 DNA sequence: TGTGCCAGCAGAGGGACAGGGGAAGGGGGAACCTATGGCTACACCTTC.

The gene calls are TRBV9 and TRBJ2-1; a weak D match, TRBD1 (5 bases). The V end was cut by 0 bases, the J end by 8 bases, with 9 bases between. Per the germline V gene, CDR1 is SGDLS and CDR2 is YYNGEE. This CDR3 has 13 amino acids. The CDR3 DNA sequence: TGTGCCAGCAGCGTAGAGGGGTGGTATGAGCAGTTCTTC. Its translation is CASSVEGWYEQFF.

Turning to this clone: The identical CDR3 is also encoded by other nucleotide sequences in the sample. The CDR3 spells CASSAGTQYF. DNA of the CDR3: TGTGCCAGCTCGGCAGGGACCCAGTACTTC. The chain is built from TRBV2 and TRBJ2-5; D remains ambiguous. The length of the CDR3 is 10 residues. CDR1 SNHLY and CDR2 FYNNEI come from the germline V gene. Trimming removed 8 bases at V and 7 bases at J, with 8 bases between.

The chain combines TRBV7-8 with TRBJ1-5; D remains ambiguous. The germline CDR1 and CDR2 sequences are SGHVS and FQNEAQ. V lost 5 bases and J lost 4, with 12 bases in between. The CDR3 loop spans 14 amino acids. CDR3 nucleotide sequence: TGTGCCAGCAGCCCCCTGGTCGCGAATCAGCCCCAGCATTTT. It yields the protein CASSPLVANQPQHF.

The chain joins TRBV5-1 to TRBJ1-2, with a weak D call TRBD1 (5 bases). The germline gives CDR1 SGHRS, CDR2 YFSETQ. The CDR3 runs 14 residues. V lost 3 bases to trimming and J lost 4 bases, with 13 bases between them. Here the CDR3 DNA reads TGCGCCAGCAGCTCCATGGGGGGTACCTATGGCTACACCTTC. This sequence encodes CASSSMGGTYGYTF. The full variable domain, with the rest looked up from reference TRBV5-1 and TRBJ1-2, is KAGVTQTPRYLIKTRGQQVTLSCSPISGHRSVSWYQQTPGQGLQFLFEYFSETQRNKGNFPGRFSGRQFSNSRSEMNVSTLELGDSALYLCASSSMGGTYGYTFGSGTRLTVV.

The chain links TRBV11-2 to TRBJ2-5; tentative D call: TRBD1 (5 bases). CDR3 length: 15 amino acids. Germline CDR1 SGHAT, CDR2 FQNNGV. Deletions cut 5 bases from V and 5 bases from J, with 18 bases between. CDR3 sequence: CASSPGAGSTETQYF. CDR3 coding DNA: TGTGCCAGCAGCCCTGGGGCAGGGTCAACGGAGACCCAGTACTTC.

The chain couples TRBV6-1 to TRBJ1-2, with D maybe TRBD1 (6 bases). CDR3 length equals 12 residues. V lost 8 bases and J lost 2, with 9 bases in between. Germline lookup yields CDR1 MNHNS and CDR2 SASEGT. The CDR3: CASDRWNYGYTF. CDR3 DNA sequence: TGTGCCAGCGACAGGTGGAACTATGGCTACACCTTC.

The chain carries TRBV29-1 and TRBJ2-3; no clear D gene. Trimming shortened V by 0 bases and J by 5 bases, and 9 bases separated the two germline ends. The length of the CDR3 is 13 residues. CDR1 SQVTM and CDR2 ANQGSEA come from the germline V gene. CDR3 nucleotide sequence: TGCAGCGTTGAAGACACCCATGGAGATACGCAGTATTTT. Protein sequence: CSVEDTHGDTQYF.

This clone was recorded at least ten times. J is TRBJ2-5 and V is TRBV2; D is possibly TRBD1 (6 bases). The CDR3 runs 13 residues. Germline V gene lookup returns CDR1 SNHLY and CDR2 FYNNEI. V was trimmed by 11 bases and J by 6 bases, leaving 19 bases between them. The CDR3 protein is CAGQQGPRQTQYF. DNA of the CDR3: TGTGCCGGACAACAGGGCCCTAGACAGACCCAGTACTTC.

This chain links TRBV6-5 with TRBJ1-1; D perhaps matches TRBD1 (6 bases). The CDR3 runs to 14 residues. V was cut by 7 bases and J by 1 base, with 13 bases left in between. Germline values: CDR1 MNHEY, CDR2 SVGAGI. The CDR3 bases are TGTGCCAGCAAACCAGGGGTCTCGAACACTGAAGCTTTCTTT. It yields the protein CASKPGVSNTEAFF.

This clone was detected once. CDR3 sequence: CASSNRDSREQYF. CDR3 coding DNA: TGTGCCAGCAGCAACCGGGACAGTCGCGAGCAGTACTTC. The chain combines TRBV6-1 with TRBJ2-7, with 7 bases fitting TRBD1. From germline, CDR1 is MNHNS and CDR2 SASEGT. Trimming removed 6 bases from V and 6 bases from J; junction bases left unmatched: 8. The CDR3 loop spans 13 amino acids.

This chain joins TRBV7-2 and TRBJ2-5; D unresolved. Per germline, CDR1 SGHTA and CDR2 FQGNSA. The germline V and J ends were trimmed by 1 base and 1 base, with 7 bases remaining between them. This CDR3 has 14 residues. CDR3: CASSLVAIQETQYF. As DNA, the CDR3 is TGTGCCAGCAGCTTAGTGGCGATCCAAGAGACCCAGTACTTC.

This chain connects TRBV5-5 to TRBJ2-1, with 7 bases that match TRBD1. This CDR3 is built from 15 residues. V lost 4 bases to trimming and J lost 0 bases; unmatched junction nucleotides: 4. Germline V lookup: CDR1 SGHKS, CDR2 YYEKEE (reference sequence). The CDR3 is CASSATGSSYNEQFF. The CDR3 nucleotides are TGTGCCAGCAGCGCGACAGGGAGCTCCTACAATGAGCAGTTCTTC.